One and the same sample provided the 22 T cell receptor beta chains below, sequenced in a study of glioma-infiltrating T cells after dendritic cell vaccination. Clones were sequenced by immunoSEQ multiplex PCR, and TCRdb holds only the in-frame ones, with some missing. This sample yields roughly 47,000 clones, of which approximately 83% are seen a single time; roughly an eighth belongs to the top ten. This specimen consisted of blood, obtained before dendritic cell vaccination. These TCRs come from a human donor with glioblastoma.

The J gene is TRBJ2-1, the V gene TRBV4-1, with TRBD2 matching over 11 bases. V shed 4 bases, J shed 5 bases, and the junction held 4 bases outside the gene matches. Germline-derived CDR1 and CDR2 are MGHRA and YSYEKL. The length of the CDR3 is 15 residues. CDR3 sequence: CASSPTSGIHNEQFF. The CDR3 region has the DNA TGCGCCAGCAGCCCGACTAGCGGGATCCACAATGAGCAGTTCTTC.

V is TRBV7-2 and J is TRBJ1-1, with D perhaps matching TRBD1 (6 bases). Germline V lookup: CDR1 SGHTA, CDR2 FQGNSA. The CDR3 runs to 15 residues. V shed 5 bases and J shed 1 base, with 14 bases lying between them. CDR3: CASSLYRDKNTEAFF. As DNA, the CDR3 is TGTGCCAGCAGCCTCTACCGGGACAAGAACACTGAAGCTTTCTTT.

The CDR3 DNA sequence: TGTGCCAGCAGTTACGTACCGGGACAGGGGGGCCAGTACTTC. Translation gives CASSYVPGQGGQYF. The chain has TRBV6-5 and TRBJ2-7; 11 bases map to TRBD1. This CDR3 has 14 amino acids. CDR1 is MNHEY, CDR2 SVGAGI, per germline. V trimming: 2 bases; J trimming: 10 bases; junction bases outside the gene matches: 7.

V is TRBV5-8 and J is TRBJ2-7; 7 bases match TRBD1. The CDR3 sequence is 14 residues long. The V and J ends lost 7 bases and 3 bases, in that order; junction bases with no gene match: 10. Germline V gene sequence: CDR1 SGHTS, CDR2 YDEGEE. The CDR3 region is CASGLTGTFYEQYF. The CDR3 nucleotides read TGTGCCAGCGGATTGACAGGGACCTTCTACGAGCAGTACTTC.

The chain has TRBV9 and TRBJ2-7, with D possibly matching TRBD2 (6 bases). Germline lookup yields CDR1 SGDLS and CDR2 YYNGEE. V gave up 0 bases and J gave up 7 bases, with 20 bases separating them. This CDR3 is built from 16 residues. CDR3 amino acids: CASSVAIGSPRGEQYF. The CDR3 nucleotides read TGTGCCAGCAGCGTAGCTATAGGGTCCCCTCGGGGGGAGCAGTACTTC.

This clone was detected only once. This sequence joins TRBV7-6 and TRBJ1-1; 7 bases match TRBD1. This CDR3 has 14 amino acids. The V and J ends lost 6 bases and 6 bases, in that order; junction bases with no gene match: 10. Germline V CDR1 and CDR2: SGHVS, FNYEAQ. The CDR3 loop reads CASRPRGLGSEAFF. For the CDR3, the DNA is TGTGCCAGCAGACCAAGGGGGCTTGGGTCTGAAGCTTTCTTT.

This clone was counted a single time. This specimen includes other DNA sequences encoding the same CDR3. This rearrangement joins TRBV18 to TRBJ1-6; TRBD1 matches at 8 bases. The CDR3 spans 15 residues. The germline V gene encodes CDR1 KGHSH and CDR2 LQKENI. The V segment lost 0 bases and the J segment 5 bases; nucleotides outside the gene matches: 0. In DNA, the CDR3 is TGTGCCAGCTCACCACCGGGACAGGATAATTCACCCCTCCACTTT. Amino acid sequence: CASSPPGQDNSPLHF.

The CDR3: CAWSGGLYEQYF. CDR3 nucleotide sequence: TGTGCCTGGAGTGGGGGGCTCTACGAGCAGTACTTC. The chain links TRBV30 to TRBJ2-7; maybe TRBD1 (6 bases). The CDR3 consists of 12 residues. Germline assignment: CDR1 GTSNPN and CDR2 SVGIG (reference sequence). Between the trimmed V and J ends, which lost 1 base and 3 bases, there was a span of 7 bases.

This clone was observed a few times. The V call is TRBV2, the J call TRBJ2-2; 9 bases are a match to TRBD2. From germline, CDR1 is SNHLY and CDR2 FYNNEI. CDR3 length equals 16 residues. V was pared by 7 bases and J by 7 bases, with 13 bases of the junction left unmatched. The CDR3 coding sequence is TGTGCCAGCACCCTCCGACTAGCGGTAGGGGGCGGGGAGCTGTTTTTT. Its protein is CASTLRLAVGGGELFF. Combining the CDR3 with reference TRBV2 and TRBJ2-2 gives the whole variable domain EPEVTQTPSHQVTQMGQEVILRCVPISNHLYFYWYRQILGQKVEFLVSFYNNEISEKSEIFDDQFSVERPDGSNFTLKIRSTKLEDSAMYFCASTLRLAVGGGELFFGEGSRLTVL.

This sequence joins TRBV11-3 and TRBJ1-6; the D is unclear. V dropped 3 bases and J dropped 7 bases, with 7 bases sitting between them. CDR3 length equals 13 residues. The germline gives CDR1 SGHNT, CDR2 YENEEA. Written as DNA, the CDR3 is TGTGCCAGCAGCTTGCCGGGGAATTCACCCCTCCACTTT. This sequence encodes CASSLPGNSPLHF.

The chain recombines TRBV14 with TRBJ2-3; D is perhaps TRBD2 (6 bases). The V gene lost 2 bases and the J gene lost 2 bases, with 14 bases spanning the gap. Germline values: CDR1 SGHDN, CDR2 FVKESK. The CDR3 contains 16 residues. The DNA for the CDR3 is TGTGCCAGCAGCCAAATTCGGGAGCCATACACAGATACGCAGTATTTT. It is translated as CASSQIREPYTDTQYF.

The chain links TRBV29-1 to TRBJ1-1; D is unresolved. V shed 4 bases and J shed 7 bases, with 7 bases lying between them. Germline loops: CDR1 SQVTM, CDR2 ANQGSEA. The CDR3 spans 10 residues. The CDR3 region is CSVGAVEAFF. CDR3 coding DNA: TGCAGCGTTGGAGCGGTTGAAGCTTTCTTT.

The V and J genes are TRBV6-6 and TRBJ1-1, with D possibly matching TRBD1 (6 bases). Trimming shortened V by 6 bases and J by 7 bases, and 12 bases separated the two germline ends. The CDR3 is made up of 12 amino acids. The germline gives CDR1 MNHNY, CDR2 SVGAGI (reference sequence). CDR3 nucleotide sequence: TGTGCCAGCAGAAACAGGGACCTTGAAGCTTTCTTT. Its protein is CASRNRDLEAFF.

The chain is built from TRBV6-5 and TRBJ1-5; 9 bases are shared with TRBD1. The CDR3 extends over 15 amino acids. Germline CDR1 MNHEY, CDR2 SVGAGI. J was trimmed by 6 bases and V by 5 bases; bases with no gene match: 8. The CDR3: CASSLGTGKGQPQHF. CDR3 DNA sequence: TGTGCCAGCAGTCTTGGGACAGGGAAGGGTCAGCCCCAGCATTTT.

This chain joins TRBV19 and TRBJ2-2, with D possibly TRBD1 on 5 matching bases. Trimming stripped 9 bases from V and 8 bases from J, with 13 bases between. CDR3 size: 12 residues. Looked up from germline, CDR1 is LNHDA and CDR2 is SQIVND (reference sequence). In DNA form, the CDR3 reads TGTGCCAGCCAAAAGGGGCTGGGGGAGCTGTTTTTT. Translation gives CASQKGLGELFF.

The chain is built from TRBV11-2 and TRBJ1-2, with 9 positions matching TRBD1. This CDR3 region has 14 residues. V lost 5 bases to trimming and J lost 6 bases; unmatched junction nucleotides: 7. From germline, CDR1 is SGHAT and CDR2 FQNNGV. For the CDR3, the DNA is TGTGCCAGCAGCCGAACGGGACAGGGCGATGGCTACACCTTC. It specifies CASSRTGQGDGYTF.

This sequence joins TRBV5-4 and TRBJ1-1, with D possibly TRBD1 on 6 matching bases. The CDR3 length is 14 residues. Germline V lookup: CDR1 SGHNT, CDR2 YYREEE (reference sequence). V was trimmed by 0 bases and J by 5 bases, leaving 11 bases between them. The DNA for the CDR3 is TGTGCCAGCAGCTTGGAACAGGGAGTTACTGAAGCTTTCTTT. Protein product: CASSLEQGVTEAFF.

The chain recombines TRBV5-6 with TRBJ1-6; D gene ambiguous. The V and J ends lost 5 bases and 0 bases respectively, with 15 bases between them. Germline CDR1 is SGHDT and CDR2 is YYEEEE. CDR3 length: 17 residues. CDR3 residues: CASRSLGRDSYNSPLHF. CDR3 bases: TGTGCCAGCAGATCTCTCGGACGGGACTCCTATAATTCACCCCTCCACTTT.

V is TRBV7-9 and J is TRBJ1-1; D is undetermined. The germline V gene encodes CDR1 SEHNR and CDR2 FQNEAQ (reference sequence). V lost 1 base to trimming and J lost 5 bases, with 11 bases between them. The CDR3 is made up of 14 amino acids. This CDR3 is CASSLERRGTEAFF. For the CDR3, the DNA is TGTGCCAGCAGCTTAGAAAGGCGCGGGACTGAAGCTTTCTTT.

V is TRBV30 and J is TRBJ1-2; D is unclear. The germline V and J ends were trimmed by 1 base and 2 bases, with 5 bases remaining between them. Per germline, CDR1 GTSNPN and CDR2 SVGIG (reference sequence). The CDR3 totals 12 residues. This CDR3 is CAWSDTNYGYTF. For the CDR3, the DNA is TGTGCCTGGAGTGACACCAACTATGGCTACACCTTC.

The chain carries TRBV7-7 and TRBJ2-2; the D gene is possibly TRBD1 (5 bases). The CDR3 is made up of 14 amino acids. Trimming cost V 3 bases and J 1 base, with 6 bases left between them. Looked up from germline, CDR1 is SSHAT and CDR2 is FNYEAQ (reference sequence). The CDR3 loop reads CASSLGRNTGELFF. The CDR3 region has the DNA TGTGCCAGCAGCTTGGGGCGGAACACCGGGGAGCTGTTTTTT.

The chain combines TRBV5-1 with TRBJ2-1; 9 bases map to TRBD1. The ends lost 0 bases at V and 6 bases at J; junction bases unmatched: 4. The CDR3 totals 15 residues. Germline V CDR1 and CDR2: SGHRS, YFSETQ. CDR3 region: CASSLVGTGSNEQFF. DNA for the CDR3: TGCGCCAGCAGCTTGGTTGGGACAGGGTCCAATGAGCAGTTCTTC.